Listed here are 15 T cell receptor beta chains from one sample, sequenced in a study of blood T cell repertoires in COVID-19 (dated by TCRdb to about 2020). The library was built by means of the immunoSEQ multiplex PCR assay. Sourced from immuneACCESS, this table was stored by TCRdb with only in-frame sequences that have V and J called. A share of the clones is absent; for the studies checked, an unresolved V gene accounts for under half, and the remainder has no known explanation. The table for this sample lists hundreds of thousands of clones; about 89% of them were counted only once. The ten largest make up around 6.5% of the sample. The material sequenced was peripheral blood. These TCRs come from a man aged 55 to 69 who had recovered from COVID-19.

The V and J genes are TRBV2 and TRBJ2-5, with 7 bases matching TRBD2. The V and J ends lost 4 bases and 6 bases, in that order; junction bases with no gene match: 5. The CDR3 has 13 residues. CDR1 is SNHLY and CDR2 is FYNNEI in the germline V gene. The DNA for the CDR3 is TGTGCCAGCAGTGGGGAGGGCGAAAAGACCCAGTACTTC. Translating gives CASSGEGEKTQYF.

The chain joins TRBV5-1 to TRBJ2-5, with D tentatively TRBD2 (6 bases). V was pared by 1 base and J by 4 bases, with 11 bases between. The CDR3 extends over 14 amino acids. The germline V gene encodes CDR1 SGHRS and CDR2 YFSETQ. The CDR3 DNA follows: TGCGCCAGCAGCTTGTATGGGACTTCAGAGACCCAGTACTTC. It is translated as CASSLYGTSETQYF.

The chain employs TRBV27 and TRBJ2-1; 14 bases match TRBD2. CDR3 length: 14 residues. CDR1 MNHEY and CDR2 SMNVEV come from the germline V gene (reference sequence). J gave up 8 bases and V 6 bases, and 3 bases lay outside the gene matches. This CDR3 reads CASRTSGRVDEQFF. For the CDR3, the DNA is TGTGCCAGCAGGACTAGCGGGAGGGTGGATGAGCAGTTCTTC.

The chain's CDR3 is CASSMGTGGIYNEQFF. The CDR3 DNA sequence: TGTGCCAGTAGTATGGGGACAGGGGGTATATACAATGAGCAGTTCTTC. This sequence joins TRBV19 and TRBJ2-1; 11 positions agree with TRBD1. There are 16 residues in the CDR3. Germline trimming cut 3 bases from V and 4 bases from J; bases unmatched to any gene: 5. Germline lookup yields CDR1 LNHDA and CDR2 SQIVND (reference sequence).

This sequence joins TRBV29-1 and TRBJ1-2, with a tentative D call TRBD1 (6 bases). The germline CDR1 and CDR2 sequences are SQVTM and ANQGSEA. CDR3 length equals 11 residues. Trimming shortened V by 6 bases and J by 8 bases, and 13 bases separated the two germline ends. The CDR3 region is CSVDRIWGYTF. The CDR3 region has the DNA TGCAGCGTCGACAGGATTTGGGGCTACACCTTC.

The chain employs TRBV28 and TRBJ1-3, with unresolved D. V was clipped by 2 bases and J by 4 bases, with 3 bases between them. The CDR3 spans 12 residues. The germline CDR1 and CDR2 sequences are MDHEN and SYDVKM. CDR3: CASSLIGNTIYF. The DNA for the CDR3 is TGTGCCAGCAGTTTAATAGGAAACACCATATATTTT.

The J gene is TRBJ2-7, the V gene TRBV13, with 7 bases fitting TRBD1. Trimming at V came to 2 bases and at J to 3 bases, leaving 4 bases not matched to a gene. Germline loops: CDR1 PRHDT, CDR2 FYEKMQ (reference sequence). The length of the CDR3 is 14 residues. The CDR3 coding sequence is TGTGCCAGCAGCTTACAAGGACAGGACTACGAGCAGTACTTC. Translating it yields CASSLQGQDYEQYF.

The chain joins TRBV5-1 to TRBJ1-4; D gene uncertain. The V gene lost 3 bases and the J gene lost 0 bases, with 9 bases spanning the gap. CDR3 length equals 15 residues. Germline V lookup: CDR1 SGHRS, CDR2 YFSETQ. CDR3 sequence (DNA): TGCGCCAGCAGCTGGCAGAATCCAACTAATGAAAAACTGTTTTTT. It is translated as CASSWQNPTNEKLFF.

This clone was recorded once. This chain uses TRBV4-1 with TRBJ2-7; 7 bases match TRBD2. Germline V CDR1 and CDR2: MGHRA, YSYEKL. With V trimmed by 1 base and J by 0 bases, 6 bases remained unmatched. The CDR3 has 16 residues. The CDR3 spells CASSQGGGSLSYEQYF. The DNA for the CDR3 is TGCGCCAGCAGCCAAGGGGGCGGGAGCCTCTCCTACGAGCAGTACTTC.

The chain couples TRBV9 to TRBJ2-7; 8 nucleotides match TRBD2. CDR3 length equals 14 residues. From germline, CDR1 is SGDLS and CDR2 YYNGEE. V trimming: 0 bases; J trimming: 2 bases; junction bases outside the gene matches: 1. DNA of the CDR3: TGTGCCAGCAGCGTAGAAGCGGGAGCCTACGAGCAGTACTTC. Amino acids: CASSVEAGAYEQYF.

The V call is TRBV19, the J call TRBJ1-1; 11 bases line up with TRBD1. The CDR3 totals 17 residues. Germline V CDR1 and CDR2: LNHDA, SQIVND (reference sequence). With V trimmed by 4 bases and J by 4 bases, 11 bases remained unmatched. This CDR3 reads CASSTGTGGIMGTEAFF. In DNA, the CDR3 is TGTGCCAGTAGTACTGGGACAGGGGGAATCATGGGCACTGAAGCTTTCTTT. The whole variable domain, filled in from reference TRBV19 and TRBJ1-1, reads DGGITQSPKYLFRKEGQNVTLSCEQNLNHDAMYWYRQDPGQGLRLIYYSQIVNDFQKGDIAEGYSVSREKKESFPLTVTSAQKNPTAFYLCASSTGTGGIMGTEAFFGQGTRLTVV.

The chain is built from TRBV2 and TRBJ1-2; 12 bases match TRBD1. Germline V CDR1 and CDR2: SNHLY, FYNNEI. The CDR3 is 16 amino acids. J lost 4 bases, V lost 6 bases, and 9 bases had no gene match. CDR3 residues: CASRAGTGGASYGYTF. CDR3 DNA sequence: TGTGCCAGCAGGGCCGGGACAGGGGGCGCGAGCTATGGCTACACCTTC. Supplemented by reference TRBV2 and TRBJ1-2, the full variable domain reads EPEVTQTPSHQVTQMGQEVILRCVPISNHLYFYWYRQILGQKVEFLVSFYNNEISEKSEIFDDQFSVERPDGSNFTLKIRSTKLEDSAMYFCASRAGTGGASYGYTFGSGTRLTVV.

The rearrangement uses TRBV27 and TRBJ1-6; perhaps TRBD1 as D (5 bases). CDR1 MNHEY and CDR2 SMNVEV come from the germline V gene (reference sequence). Trimming pared 4 bases from V and 7 bases from J, leaving 17 bases between. The CDR3 is 16 residues long. CDR3: CASSYSRGGENSPLHF. The CDR3 nucleotides are TGTGCCAGCAGTTATTCCCGGGGAGGGGAGAATTCACCCCTCCACTTT.

The chain links TRBV7-3 to TRBJ1-6; TRBD1 aligns across 7 bases. The CDR3 contains 15 residues. Germline V CDR1 and CDR2: SGHTA, FQGTGA. Germline trimming cut 2 bases from V and 6 bases from J; bases unmatched to any gene: 4. CDR3 nucleotide sequence: TGTGCCAGCAGCTTATTGGGACAGACTAATTCACCCCTCCACTTT. Translated: CASSLLGQTNSPLHF.

The gene calls are TRBV3-1 (or the pseudogene TRBV3-2) and TRBJ2-7; 10 nucleotides match TRBD2. The CDR3 spans 14 residues. Germline V CDR1 and CDR2: LGHDT, YNNKEL (reference sequence). Unmatched junction bases numbered 2, after V lost 4 bases and J lost 2 bases. The CDR3, as DNA: TGTGCCAGCAGCCGACTAGCGGGTACCTACGAGCAGTACTTC. This sequence encodes CASSRLAGTYEQYF.